This T cell receptor (beta chain) comes out of a study of T-cell memory formation after mild COVID-19. General study findings and limits: That cross-reactive memory joined was suggested by some responding clones appearing in pre-infection memory. Day 15 to 85 contractors were CD4/CD8 balanced; later expanders leaned CD4+.

CDR1 and CDR2 (germline): SQVTM, ANQGSEA. The CDR3 covers 16 residues. V dropped 0 bases and J dropped 0 bases, with 14 bases sitting between them. A single record per CDR3 protein comes from TCRdb applying MiXCR to the 5' RACE reads. In the table there are 75,000 to 95,000 distinct CDR3 sequences, 13% of which are singletons. The table lists this clonotype with a few counts. Its antigen is unknown. J is TRBJ1-2 and V is TRBV29-1; a possible D gene is TRBD1 (6 bases). The receptor was isolated from an adult woman who had mild COVID-19 (a few samples of this study predate the infection). Cell type and time point are not known. Specimen: PBMCs or a T cell subset sorted from them (not recorded which). CDR3 in DNA: TGCAGCGTTGAAGAGGCACGGGACAACCCTAACTATGGCTACACCTTC. It yields the protein CSVEEARDNPNYGYTF.